This T cell receptor (beta chain) was sequenced in a study of T cell responses to AZD1222 COVID-19 vaccine. Broader study findings: Dominant at 160-218 and 743-854, vaccine-associated CD4 TCRs also spanned spike. Donors were mostly white British, more females; clonal diversity possibly underestimated.

Comments on this clone: Antigen: not known.

Here immunoSEQ multiplex PCR was the method, and the copy in TCRdb shows in-frame clones only, minus some. Of 120,000 to 150,000 clones listed, roughly 91% are singletons. Germline V gene lookup returns CDR1 MNHEY and CDR2 SMNVEV (reference sequence). V lost 6 bases, J lost 5 bases, and 8 bases lay in between. The CDR3 runs to 13 residues. J is TRBJ1-6 and V is TRBV27; D gene uncertain. The material was peripheral blood, obtained on day 0 of AZD1222 vaccination. The origin of this receptor is an adult in good health. The CDR3 nucleotides are TGTGCCAGCAGCTACGGGAATAATTCACCCCTCCACTTT. This translates into CASSYGNNSPLHF.